This TCR beta chain was sequenced in a study of shared clonotypes between healthy human individuals. This CDR3 region has 19 residues. V lost 0 bases to trimming and J lost 0 bases, with 20 bases between them. From germline, CDR1 is SGHNT and CDR2 YYREEE (reference sequence). Everyone who donated was a Caucasian adult who lived in Nashville, Tennessee. Genomic DNA for unsorted samples was obtained from tens of millions of PBMCs. The sample holds one count of this clone. Deep was the level at which the assay was run. Sequencing used immunoSEQ multiplex PCR; TCRdb keeps in-frame clones, though not all of them. The profile shows hundreds of thousands of clones, around 79% of them singletons.

This TCR derives from a woman aged 35 to 49 in good health. Some clones in this sample may be carry-over from other donors' samples. The source material was PBMCs. The chain is built from TRBV5-4 and TRBJ2-3; weak D call: TRBD2 (6 bases). The CDR3 DNA reads as TGTGCCAGCAGCTTGGGGGCCATAGCGGAAGTTGGTAGCACAGATACGCAGTATTTT. It translates to CASSLGAIAEVGSTDTQYF.